This is a list of T cell receptor beta chains from one sample in a study of shared clonotypes between healthy human individuals. Using immunoSEQ multiplex PCR, the repertoire was profiled, and TCRdb retains in-frame clones only, with some absent. Among some 300,000 clones listed, roughly 70% were seen once. Sequenced: memory CD4+ T cells sorted from blood. The receptors shown here come from a man aged 30 to 39 in good health. The CDR3 runs from the conserved cysteine through the conserved F or W. The D gene is left open where the match is weak. The size entry is marked missing in some rows and otherwise reads once, few, many or a size class.

size: NA; V: TRBV2; J: TRBJ1-2; D: TRBD1; DNA: TGTGCCAGCAGTGTCCGACAGGGGGTCGCTAACTATGGCTACACCTTC; CDR3: CASSVRQGVANYGYTF
size: few; V: TRBV27; J: TRBJ2-5; D: TRBD2; DNA: TGTGCCAGCAGTTTAAGACTAGCGGGCGAGACCCAGTACTTC; CDR3: CASSLRLAGETQYF
size: NA; V: TRBV10-3; J: TRBJ2-5; D: TRBD1; DNA: TGTGCCACACGCCCGGGACAGACATCGGAGACCCAGTACTTC; CDR3: CATRPGQTSETQYF
size: NA; V: TRBV9; J: TRBJ2-3; D: NA; DNA: TGTGCCAGCAGCGTAGTCGGGTGGACAGATACGCAGTATTTT; CDR3: CASSVVGWTDTQYF
size: NA; V: TRBV5-6; J: TRBJ2-2; D: TRBD2; DNA: TGTGCCAGCAGCCTGGTTCTAGCGGGAGGGCGGCCCGGGGAGCTGTTTTTT; CDR3: CASSLVLAGGRPGELFF
size: NA; V: TRBV29-1; J: TRBJ2-6; D: NA; DNA: TGCAGCGTTGGCTACGGCTCAAACTCTGGGGCCAACGTCCTGACTTTC; CDR3: CSVGYGSNSGANVLTF
size: NA; V: TRBV6-1; J: TRBJ2-7; D: TRBD1; DNA: TGTGCCAGCAGTGCCGGACAGGCTTTATTCGAGCAGTACTTC; CDR3: CASSAGQALFEQYF
size: once; V: TRBV14; J: TRBJ1-4; D: TRBD1; DNA: TGTGCCAGCAGCCAGTCAGGGGGAGCAACTAATGAAAAACTGTTTTTT; CDR3: CASSQSGGATNEKLFF
size: NA; V: TRBV7-8; J: TRBJ2-5; D: TRBD2; DNA: TGTGCCACCGTGAGGACTAGCGGGAGAGGAGAGACCCAGTACTTC; CDR3: CATVRTSGRGETQYF
size: NA; V: TRBV9; J: TRBJ1-4; D: NA; DNA: TGTGCCAGCAGCCCCAGCAGAGGGGAAACTAATGAAAAACTGTTTTTT; CDR3: CASSPSRGETNEKLFF
size: NA; V: TRBV11-2; J: TRBJ2-1; D: NA; DNA: TGTGCCAGCAGACTCTCGGGGGCTACCTACAATGAGCAGTTCTTC; CDR3: CASRLSGATYNEQFF
size: NA; V: TRBV14; J: TRBJ2-1; D: TRBD1; DNA: TGTGCCAGCAGCCAAGATTTAGCCAGGGGGTTGAAAAATGAGCAGTTCTTC; CDR3: CASSQDLARGLKNEQFF
size: NA; V: TRBV2; J: TRBJ2-1; D: TRBD2; DNA: TGTGCCGCATCTAGCGGGAGAAACGGGTGGATGGATGAGCAGTTCTTC; CDR3: CAASSGRNGWMDEQFF
size: few; V: TRBV28; J: TRBJ1-1; D: NA; DNA: TGTGCCAGCAGTTTATCTACCCCCGGGGGATTAGGAGCTTTCTTT; CDR3: CASSLSTPGGLGAFF
size: NA; V: TRBV7-3; J: TRBJ2-5; D: TRBD1; DNA: TGTGCCAGCAGCTTTTTTACCGGGACAGGGGAGACCCAGTACTTC; CDR3: CASSFFTGTGETQYF
size: NA; V: TRBV10-3; J: TRBJ2-1; D: TRBD1; DNA: TGTGCCATCAGTACAGGGGATAAGCAGTTCTTC; CDR3: CAISTGDKQFF
size: NA; V: TRBV2; J: TRBJ2-1; D: TRBD2; DNA: TGTGCCAGCAGGGGGGTAGCGGGCATATACTACAATGAGCAGTTCTTC; CDR3: CASRGVAGIYYNEQFF
size: NA; V: TRBV11-2; J: TRBJ2-7; D: NA; DNA: TGTGCCAGCGCACGCGAGTTCAACGAGCAGTACTTC; CDR3: CASAREFNEQYF
size: NA; V: TRBV5-1; J: TRBJ2-7; D: NA; DNA: TGCGCCAGCAGCCCGGTAGGGGGGGCCTACGAGCAGTACTTC; CDR3: CASSPVGGAYEQYF
size: few; V: TRBV5-1; J: TRBJ2-3; D: NA; DNA: TGCGCCAGCAGCCAAGGCCTTCATGATACGCAGTATTTT; CDR3: CASSQGLHDTQYF
size: NA; V: TRBV19; J: TRBJ2-5; D: NA; DNA: TGTGCCAGTAGTCGACAGAGACAAGAGACCCAGTACTTC; CDR3: CASSRQRQETQYF
size: many; V: TRBV20-1; J: TRBJ2-5; D: NA; DNA: TGCAGTGCTACTGAGACCCAGTACTTC; CDR3: CSATETQYF
size: NA; V: TRBV6-6; J: TRBJ2-3; D: NA; DNA: TGTGCCAGTGAAGGGCGGGGACCCACAGATACGCAGTATTTT; CDR3: CASEGRGPTDTQYF
size: NA; V: TRBV4-3; J: TRBJ1-3; D: NA; DNA: TGCGCCAGCAGCCAAGTCGGCGACAGCGAATTTTCTGGAAACACCATATATTTT; CDR3: CASSQVGDSEFSGNTIYF
size: NA; V: TRBV9; J: TRBJ2-5; D: NA; DNA: TGTGCCAGCAGCGTAGAATATGCAGAGACCCAGTACTTC; CDR3: CASSVEYAETQYF
size: NA; V: TRBV28; J: TRBJ2-1; D: TRBD2; DNA: TGTGCCATCGACTCTCCTGGGACTAGCGGGAGTCGGAATGAGCAGTTCTTC; CDR3: CAIDSPGTSGSRNEQFF
size: few; V: TRBV15; J: TRBJ1-5; D: NA; DNA: TGTGCCACCAGCAGAGATCTTAGAGGGAATCAGCCCCAGCATTTT; CDR3: CATSRDLRGNQPQHF
size: NA; V: TRBV5-6; J: TRBJ2-5; D: TRBD2; DNA: TGTGCCAGCAGCTTCGGGGAGGGCCAAGAGACCCAGTACTTC; CDR3: CASSFGEGQETQYF
size: NA; V: TRBV10-3; J: TRBJ2-3; D: NA; DNA: TGTGCCATCAGTTATCCGGGCACAGATACGCAGTATTTT; CDR3: CAISYPGTDTQYF
size: few; V: TRBV28; J: TRBJ2-1; D: NA; DNA: TGTGCCAGCAGTCCCGCCGTCTGGGCTAGGAGCAATGAGCAGTTCTTC; CDR3: CASSPAVWARSNEQFF
size: NA; V: TRBV7-3; J: TRBJ2-3; D: TRBD1; DNA: TGTGCCAGCAGTTCCCGGACAGGGAGGGATACGCAGTATTTT; CDR3: CASSSRTGRDTQYF
size: NA; V: TRBV5-5; J: TRBJ2-1; D: TRBD1; DNA: TGTGCCAGCAGCAAGAGGACAGGGAGCTCCTACAATGAGCAGTTCTTC; CDR3: CASSKRTGSSYNEQFF
size: NA; V: TRBV27; J: TRBJ1-5; D: TRBD1; DNA: TGTGCCAGCACGCGGACAGGATCCTCGATTTGGGCCCAGCATTTT; CDR3: CASTRTGSSIWAQHF
size: NA; V: TRBV2; J: TRBJ2-5; D: NA; DNA: TGTGCCAGCAGCGAGGGTCAGGGTGGTAGAAAGACCCAGTACTTC; CDR3: CASSEGQGGRKTQYF
size: NA; V: TRBV29-1; J: TRBJ2-1; D: NA; DNA: TGCAGCGTGGGCCGGAGGGGAGTCCACAATGAGCAGTTCTTC; CDR3: CSVGRRGVHNEQFF
size: few; V: TRBV27; J: TRBJ1-1; D: NA; DNA: TGTGCCAGCAGTTTACGGCCGAACACTGAAGCTTTCTTT; CDR3: CASSLRPNTEAFF
size: NA; V: TRBV30; J: TRBJ2-2; D: NA; DNA: TGTGCCTCCCTAACGAACACCGGGGAGCTGTTTTTT; CDR3: CASLTNTGELFF
size: NA; V: TRBV7-2; J: TRBJ1-2; D: TRBD1; DNA: TGTGCCAGCAGCTCATTACAGGGGAGTCAGGGCTATGGCTACACCTTC; CDR3: CASSSLQGSQGYGYTF
size: NA; V: TRBV5-1; J: TRBJ2-7; D: NA; DNA: TGCGCCAGCAGCTTGGACCCCTCTTCCTACGAGCAGTACTTC; CDR3: CASSLDPSSYEQYF
size: many; V: TRBV2; J: TRBJ2-3; D: NA; DNA: TGTGCCAGCAGTGATGGGTGGGCGATCACAGATACGCAGTATTTT; CDR3: CASSDGWAITDTQYF
size: NA; V: TRBV7-9; J: TRBJ2-7; D: TRBD1; DNA: TGTGCCAGCAGCTTAGCGATTGGACAGGGGTCGATGGAGCAGTACTTC; CDR3: CASSLAIGQGSMEQYF
size: NA; V: TRBV7-8; J: TRBJ2-7; D: TRBD2; DNA: TGTGCCAGCAGCTCCTTCCTTCCGAATGAAGCGGGGCCCACCTACGAGCAGTACTTC; CDR3: CASSSFLPNEAGPTYEQYF
size: NA; V: TRBV5-4; J: TRBJ2-2; D: NA; DNA: TGTGCCAGCAGCCCCAGCACAGAGTCTCACGGGGAGCTGTTTTTT; CDR3: CASSPSTESHGELFF
size: NA; V: TRBV6-6; J: TRBJ1-1; D: NA; DNA: TGTGCCAGCAGTTACGGTGTGACTGAAGCTTTCTTT; CDR3: CASSYGVTEAFF
size: NA; V: TRBV27; J: TRBJ1-2; D: TRBD1; DNA: TGTGCCAGCAGTTCCCGATGGGGGGACAGGACGAACGCCGGGGGCTATGGCTACACCTTC; CDR3: CASSSRWGDRTNAGGYGYTF
size: NA; V: TRBV10-3; J: TRBJ2-7; D: NA; DNA: TGTGCCGGGGCCCCTGGACAGATTCCCTACGAGCAGTACTTC; CDR3: CAGAPGQIPYEQYF